Below are 2 T cell receptor beta chains sequenced from a single sample in a study of T cell responses to AZD1222 COVID-19 vaccine. Profiled with immunoSEQ multiplex PCR; TCRdb holds only in-frame clones, not every one. The repertoire holds 120,000 or so clones, with over 80% as singletons. Material: peripheral blood, obtained on day 0 of AZD1222 vaccination. These receptors all stem from an adult in good health.

This sequence joins TRBV5-4 and TRBJ1-4; D not certain. V dropped 1 base and J dropped 6 bases, with 7 bases sitting between them. The germline V gene encodes CDR1 SGHNT and CDR2 YYREEE (reference sequence). This CDR3 has 13 residues. The CDR3 nucleotides are TGTGCCAGCAGCTTGATGGCAGATGAAAAACTGTTTTTT. As protein: CASSLMADEKLFF. The entire variable domain, with the rest obtained from reference TRBV5-4 and TRBJ1-4, is as follows: ETGVTQSPTHLIKTRGQQVTLRCSSQSGHNTVSWYQQALGQGPQFIFQYYREEENGRGNFPPRFSGLQFPNYSSELNVNALELDDSALYLCASSLMADEKLFFGSGTQLSVL.

J is TRBJ2-2 and V is TRBV5-4, with 7 nucleotides matching TRBD1. V lost 4 bases, J lost 1 base, and 7 bases stayed unmatched. Germline V CDR1 and CDR2: SGHNT, YYREEE (reference sequence). The CDR3 extends over 16 amino acids. CDR3 in DNA: TGTGCCAGCAGCACCCAGACAGGGTTGAACACCGGGGAGCTGTTTTTT. Its translation: CASSTQTGLNTGELFF.